A selection of T cell receptor beta chains follows, all from one sample in a study of T cells after yellow fever vaccination. TCRdb reprocessed the 5' RACE reads via MiXCR and lists one record per CDR3 protein. The sample has 450,000 to 550,000 distinct CDR3 sequences, 20% to 25% seen once. This sample comprised PBMCs, obtained more than 20 days after the first yellow fever vaccination. Every receptor here comes from a man younger than 30 who received the YFV17D yellow fever vaccine. The CDR3 runs from the conserved cysteine through the conserved F or W. A D gene is named only where the DNA matches it firmly. Clone size is not always given. Where it is, it says once, few, many or a class for expanded clones.

cdr3_length,clone_size,d_call,v_call,cdr3_aa
12,-,-,TRBV12-3/TRBV12-4,CASTTLSNEQFF
16,-,-,TRBV11-2,CASSLGPGGMNTEAFF
15,-,-,TRBV7-2,CASSLVSGMSTEAFF
13,-,-,TRBV30,CAFVAGGKYEQYF
14,-,TRBD2,TRBV20-1,CSAKAGGPPTEQFF
13,few,-,TRBV29-1,CSVAWELNYGYTF
15,-,TRBD2,TRBV7-8,CASSLRTSGTDTQYF
16,-,TRBD2,TRBV6-5,CASSSPGLAPGETQYF
16,many,-,TRBV12-3/TRBV12-4,CASSFGRERGNQPQHF
14,few,TRBD1,TRBV19,CASSTTGAGQPQHF